These T cell receptor beta chains were read from a single sample in a study of blood T cell repertoires in COVID-19. Repertoires were generated with immunoSEQ multiplex PCR, while TCRdb's copy carries only in-frame clones and drops some. The profile shows 90,000 to 100,000 clones, 80% to 90% of them singletons. The sequencing input was peripheral blood. The source of these receptors is a man aged 80 or over with acute or convalescent COVID-19. CDR3s include the opening cysteine and the closing phenylalanine or tryptophan. The D gene is left open where the match is weak. Rows may omit the clone size; those that give it use once, few, many or a size class.

clone_size d_call cdr3_length j_call v_call cdr3_aa cdr3_nt
. . 20 TRBJ2-3 TRBV21-1 CASSKGFSGRGDNCTDTQYF TGTGCCAGCAGCAAAGGTTTTAGCGGGAGGGGGGACAACTGCACAGATACGCAGTATTTT
once . 13 TRBJ2-7 TRBV19 CASIPQGSHEQYF TGTGCCAGTATCCCCCAGGGGTCCCACGAGCAGTACTTC
once TRBD2 15 TRBJ2-7 TRBV28 CASRWTSGRVAEQYF TGTGCCAGCAGGTGGACTAGCGGGAGAGTAGCCGAGCAGTACTTC
. TRBD1 14 TRBJ1-1 TRBV19 CASSLTGQNTEAFF TGTGCCAGTAGTTTGACAGGGCAGAACACTGAAGCTTTCTTT
few . 13 TRBJ1-1 TRBV7-2 CASSKNRNTEAFF TGTGCCAGCAGCAAAAACAGGAACACTGAAGCTTTCTTT
. . 14 TRBJ1-1 TRBV5-1 CASSLTGMNTEAFF TGCGCCAGCAGCTTAACCGGGATGAACACTGAAGCTTTCTTT
. TRBD2 14 TRBJ2-3 TRBV5-5 CASSLGTSPDTQYF TGTGCCAGCAGCCTGGGGACTAGCCCCGATACGCAGTATTTT
once . 13 TRBJ1-1 TRBV10-3 CAISATGNTEAFF TGTGCCATCAGCGCAACAGGGAACACTGAAGCTTTCTTT
few . 14 TRBJ1-4 TRBV9 CASSVNGAGEKLFF TGTGCCAGCAGCGTAAATGGGGCAGGTGAAAAACTGTTTTTT
few TRBD1 15 TRBJ1-2 TRBV18 CASSPTDRGLYGYTF TGTGCCAGCTCACCCACCGACAGGGGCCTCTATGGCTACACCTTC
once TRBD1 13 TRBJ1-2 TRBV15 CATSLTGGYGYTF TGTGCCACCAGCCTGACAGGGGGCTATGGCTACACCTTC
few . 13 TRBJ1-5 TRBV19 CASSGGVGQPQHF TGTGCCAGTAGTGGAGGGGTCGGACAGCCCCAGCATTTT
. TRBD1 14 TRBJ2-2 TRBV28 CASRQIGTGGELFF TGTGCCAGCAGACAGATCGGGACAGGGGGGGAGCTGTTTTTT
few . 11 TRBJ2-5 TRBV5-6 CASSLRETQYF TGTGCCAGCAGCTTGCGGGAGACCCAGTACTTC
. . 14 TRBJ2-1 TRBV4-3 CASSQGSTSNEQFF TGCGCCAGCAGCCAAGGGAGCACTAGCAATGAGCAGTTCTTC
. TRBD1 14 TRBJ2-7 TRBV12-5 CASGTGTGYYEQYF TGTGCTAGTGGTACCGGGACAGGGTACTACGAGCAGTACTTC
. TRBD1 16 TRBJ1-2 TRBV7-2 CASSSRQGAGRYGYTF TGTGCCAGCAGCTCCCGACAGGGGGCCGGTCGCTATGGCTACACCTTC
. . 14 TRBJ1-4 TRBV4-3 CASSQDGRGEKLFF TGCGCCAGCAGCCAAGATGGCCGAGGTGAAAAACTGTTTTTT
. TRBD2 17 TRBJ2-5 TRBV25-1 CASSGSGGLAGLETQYF TGTGCCAGCAGTGGGTCCGGGGGACTAGCGGGATTAGAGACCCAGTACTTC
. TRBD1 14 TRBJ1-2 TRBV7-8 CASSPPGTGGAYTF TGTGCCAGCAGCCCGCCCGGGACAGGGGGAGCCTACACCTTC
. TRBD1 15 TRBJ1-5 TRBV28 CASSTLTGGDQPQHF TGTGCCAGCAGCACTCTCACAGGGGGCGATCAGCCCCAGCATTTT
once TRBD1 16 TRBJ1-1 TRBV18 CASSPLSWGTGGKAFF TGTGCCAGCTCACCACTTTCCTGGGGGACAGGGGGTAAAGCTTTCTTT
. TRBD2 16 TRBJ2-5 TRBV7-6 CASSLVWREVYETQYF TGTGCCAGCAGCTTAGTCTGGCGGGAGGTTTATGAGACCCAGTACTTC
once . 15 TRBJ2-7 TRBV7-8 CASSLVGGTPYEQYF TGTGCCAGCAGCTTAGTGGGAGGGACACCCTACGAGCAGTACTTC
. TRBD1 15 TRBJ1-5 TRBV6-4 CASSDRGQGDQPQHF TGTGCCAGCAGTGACCGGGGACAGGGCGATCAGCCCCAGCATTTT
. . 15 TRBJ2-1 TRBV7-6 CASSLGNAGYNEQFF TGTGCCAGCAGCTTGGGAAATGCGGGGTACAATGAGCAGTTCTTC
. TRBD1 16 TRBJ1-2 TRBV6-6 CASSRPEGQGTGGYTF TGTGCCAGCAGCCGCCCCGAGGGACAGGGGACGGGCGGCTACACCTTC
. TRBD2 16 TRBJ2-3 TRBV5-1 CASSRTSGVSTDTQYF TGCGCCAGCAGCCGGACTAGCGGGGTGAGCACAGATACGCAGTATTTT
. . 15 TRBJ1-4 TRBV5-8 CASSRGHLGDEKLFF TGTGCCAGCAGCCGGGGACATCTTGGGGATGAAAAACTGTTTTTT
. . 13 TRBJ2-1 TRBV19 CASSMELFSEQFF TGTGCCAGTAGTATGGAGTTATTCAGTGAGCAGTTCTTC
. TRBD1 13 TRBJ1-6 TRBV28 CASRRDSNSPLHF TGTGCCAGCAGACGGGACAGTAATTCACCCCTCCACTTT
. . 15 TRBJ1-4 TRBV24-1 CATSDSRGFGEKLFF TGTGCCACCAGTGATTCCCGGGGGTTTGGAGAAAAACTGTTTTTT
. . 14 TRBJ1-2 TRBV4-1 CASSQDPVNYGYTF TGCGCCAGCAGCCAAGATCCGGTTAACTATGGCTACACCTTC
. . 13 TRBJ1-5 TRBV9 CASSSDGGTAQHF TGTGCCAGCAGCTCGGACGGGGGAACGGCCCAGCATTTT
. . 15 TRBJ2-1 TRBV7-9 CASTLGGGSYNEQFF TGTGCCAGCACCCTAGGGGGGGGCTCCTACAATGAGCAGTTCTTC
. TRBD1 15 TRBJ1-5 TRBV6-6 CASSWGQGKGQPQHF TGTGCCAGCAGTTGGGGACAGGGGAAGGGTCAGCCCCAGCATTTT
. . 14 TRBJ2-6 TRBV30 CAWSHISGANVLTF TGTGCCTGGAGTCACATATCTGGGGCCAACGTCCTGACTTTC
. TRBD1 16 TRBJ2-2 TRBV4-2 CASGYSGQGAIGELFF TGTGCCAGCGGATATTCGGGACAGGGGGCGATCGGGGAGCTGTTTTTT
. . 13 TRBJ1-1 TRBV5-8 CASSLEQNTEAFF TGTGCCAGCAGCTTGGAACAAAACACTGAAGCTTTCTTT
. . 15 TRBJ2-1 TRBV5-4 CASSAGTAAYNEQFF TGTGCCAGCAGCGCGGGGACTGCAGCCTACAATGAGCAGTTCTTC
. . 11 TRBJ1-2 TRBV28 CASSLSIGYTF TGTGCCAGCAGTTTATCAATTGGCTACACCTTC
. . 15 TRBJ2-1 TRBV9 CASSVAGGSYNEQFF TGTGCCAGCAGCGTAGCTGGCGGGTCCTACAATGAGCAGTTCTTC
. TRBD2 16 TRBJ2-1 TRBV6-2/TRBV6-3 CASSLIAGVGTNEQFF TGTGCCAGCAGTTTAATAGCGGGAGTGGGTACCAATGAGCAGTTCTTC
. TRBD2 16 TRBJ2-2 TRBV7-8 CASSLRLALNTGELFF TGTGCCAGCAGCCTCCGACTAGCGTTAAACACCGGGGAGCTGTTTTTT
. . 16 TRBJ2-2 TRBV5-1 CASSLVVQGNTGELFF TGCGCCAGCAGCTTGGTGGTGCAGGGGAACACCGGGGAGCTGTTTTTT
. TRBD1 13 TRBJ1-2 TRBV7-2 CASSLVGGDGYTF TGTGCCAGCAGCTTAGTAGGGGGCGATGGCTACACCTTC
. TRBD1 15 TRBJ1-4 TRBV28 CASSLVGRGREKLFF TGTGCCAGCAGTTTAGTCGGCAGGGGGCGCGAAAAACTGTTTTTT
. TRBD1 14 TRBJ1-2 TRBV19 CASSKGQGAGGYTF TGTGCCAGTAGTAAGGGACAGGGGGCTGGAGGCTACACCTTC
. TRBD2 16 TRBJ2-3 TRBV6-5 CASSYRAGGSTDTQYF TGTGCCAGCAGTTACCGGGCGGGAGGGAGCACAGATACGCAGTATTTT
. . 14 TRBJ1-5 TRBV5-4 CASSLEGSNQPQHF TGTGCCAGCAGCTTGGAGGGGAGCAATCAGCCCCAGCATTTT
. . 15 TRBJ1-2 TRBV30 CAWSVQGLPNYGYTF TGTGCCTGGAGTGTACAGGGCCTTCCTAACTATGGCTACACCTTC
. . 16 TRBJ2-5 TRBV19 CASSTLGGRGGETQYF TGTGCCAGTAGTACCCTTGGCGGGAGAGGGGGTGAGACCCAGTACTTC
. TRBD2 13 TRBJ2-7 TRBV11-2 CASGLAGLYEQYF TGTGCCAGCGGACTAGCGGGACTATACGAGCAGTACTTC
. . 15 TRBJ2-1 TRBV4-3 CASSQDRIVRDEQFF TGCGCCAGCAGCCAAGATAGAATAGTTCGGGATGAGCAGTTCTTC
. . 14 TRBJ1-2 TRBV6-5 CASSIGGHEVGYTF TGTGCCAGCAGTATTGGCGGACATGAGGTTGGCTACACCTTC
. . 16 TRBJ1-5 TRBV7-2 CASSYLGRAGYQPQHF TGTGCCAGCAGCTATCTCGGCAGGGCGGGGTATCAGCCCCAGCATTTT
. . 16 TRBJ2-2 TRBV7-7 CASSPDRFSNTGELFF TGTGCTAGCAGCCCTGACAGGTTTTCGAACACCGGGGAGCTGTTTTTT